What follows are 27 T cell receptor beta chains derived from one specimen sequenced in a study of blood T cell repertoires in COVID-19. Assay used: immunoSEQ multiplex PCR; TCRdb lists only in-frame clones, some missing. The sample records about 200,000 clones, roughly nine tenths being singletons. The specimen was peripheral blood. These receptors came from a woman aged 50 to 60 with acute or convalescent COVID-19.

The DNA for the CDR3 is TGTGCCGGGGGAACGGGAGGGACCGGGGAGCTGTTTTTT. It translates to CAGGTGGTGELFF. V and J are TRBV5-4 and TRBJ2-2; 8 bases agree with TRBD2. The CDR3 runs to 13 residues. Unmatched junction bases numbered 7, after V lost 10 bases and J lost 5 bases. From germline, CDR1 is SGHNT and CDR2 YYREEE (reference sequence). Filled out from reference TRBV5-4 and TRBJ2-2, the complete variable domain reads ETGVTQSPTHLIKTRGQQVTLRCSSQSGHNTVSWYQQALGQGPQFIFQYYREEENGRGNFPPRFSGLQFPNYSSELNVNALELDDSALYLCAGGTGGTGELFFGEGSRLTVL.

The CDR3, as DNA: TGTGCCTGGAGTGTGTCTCCAGAGACCCAGTACTTC. Translating it yields CAWSVSPETQYF. The J gene is TRBJ2-5, the V gene TRBV30, with no clear D. CDR1 is GTSNPN and CDR2 is SVGIG in the germline V gene (reference sequence). This CDR3 has 12 residues. V gave up 0 bases and J gave up 4 bases, with 6 bases separating them.

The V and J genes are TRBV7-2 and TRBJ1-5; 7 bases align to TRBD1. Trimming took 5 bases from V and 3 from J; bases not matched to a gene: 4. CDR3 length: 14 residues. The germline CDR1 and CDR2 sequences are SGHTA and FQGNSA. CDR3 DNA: TGTGCCAGCAGCCCGACAGGGTTCAATCAGCCCCAGCATTTT. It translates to CASSPTGFNQPQHF. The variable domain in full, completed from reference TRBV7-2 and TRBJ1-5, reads GAGVSQSPSNKVTEKGKDVELRCDPISGHTALYWYRQSLGQGLEFLIYFQGNSAPDKSGLPSDRFSAERTGGSVSTLTIQRTQQEDSAVYLCASSPTGFNQPQHFGDGTRLSIL.

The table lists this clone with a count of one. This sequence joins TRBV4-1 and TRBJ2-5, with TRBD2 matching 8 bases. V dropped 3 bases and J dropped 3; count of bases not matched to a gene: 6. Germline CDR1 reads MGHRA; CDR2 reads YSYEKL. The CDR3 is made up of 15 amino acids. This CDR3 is CASSHPTGGEETQYF. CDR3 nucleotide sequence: TGCGCCAGCAGCCACCCCACGGGGGGGGAAGAGACCCAGTACTTC.

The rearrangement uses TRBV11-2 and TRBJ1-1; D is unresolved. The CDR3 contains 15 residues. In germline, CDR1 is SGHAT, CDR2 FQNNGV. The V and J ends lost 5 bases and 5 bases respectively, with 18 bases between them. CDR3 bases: TGTGCCAGCAGCCAAACGATCCCCAGAGGGACTGAAGCTTTCTTT. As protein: CASSQTIPRGTEAFF. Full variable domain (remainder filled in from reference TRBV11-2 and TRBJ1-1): EAGVAQSPRYKIIEKRQSVAFWCNPISGHATLYWYQQILGQGPKLLIQFQNNGVVDDSQLPKDRFSAERLKGVDSTLKIQPAKLEDSAVYLCASSQTIPRGTEAFFGQGTRLTVV.

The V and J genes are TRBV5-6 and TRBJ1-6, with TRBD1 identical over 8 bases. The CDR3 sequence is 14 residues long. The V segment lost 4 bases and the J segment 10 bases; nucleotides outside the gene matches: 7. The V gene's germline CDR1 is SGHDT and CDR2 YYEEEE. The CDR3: CASSTGQGESPLHF. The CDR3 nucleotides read TGTGCCAGCAGCACTGGACAGGGTGAGTCACCCCTCCACTTT.

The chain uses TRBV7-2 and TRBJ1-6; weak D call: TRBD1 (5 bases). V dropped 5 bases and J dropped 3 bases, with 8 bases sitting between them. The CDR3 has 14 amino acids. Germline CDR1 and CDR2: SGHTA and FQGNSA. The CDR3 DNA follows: TGTGCCAGCAGCCCCGACAGCTATAATTCACCCCTCCACTTT. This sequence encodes CASSPDSYNSPLHF.

CDR3 protein: CASTGTGGKAFF. The CDR3 bases are TGTGCCAGCACCGGGACAGGGGGCAAAGCTTTCTTT. The chain joins TRBV12-3 or TRBV12-4 to TRBJ1-1; 12 nucleotides align to TRBD1. The V and J ends lost 7 bases and 9 bases, in that order; junction bases with no gene match: 3. CDR3 length: 12 residues.

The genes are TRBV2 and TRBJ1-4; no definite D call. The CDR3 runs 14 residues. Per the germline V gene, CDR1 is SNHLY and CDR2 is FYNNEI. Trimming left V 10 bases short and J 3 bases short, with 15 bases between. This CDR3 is CATKEVPANEKLFF. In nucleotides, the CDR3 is TGTGCCACCAAGGAGGTACCGGCTAATGAAAAACTGTTTTTT.

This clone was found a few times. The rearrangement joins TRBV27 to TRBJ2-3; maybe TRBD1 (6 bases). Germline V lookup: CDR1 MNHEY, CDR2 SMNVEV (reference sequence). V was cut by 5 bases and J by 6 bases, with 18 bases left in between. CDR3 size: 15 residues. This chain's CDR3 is CASSNLQGISDTQYF. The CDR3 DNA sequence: TGTGCCAGCAGTAACCTACAGGGAATCAGTGATACGCAGTATTTT.

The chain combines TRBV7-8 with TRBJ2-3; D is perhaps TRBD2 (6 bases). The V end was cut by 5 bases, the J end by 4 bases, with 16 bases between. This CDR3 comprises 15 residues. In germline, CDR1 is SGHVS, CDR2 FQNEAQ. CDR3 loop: CASSAIERASDTQYF. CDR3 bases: TGTGCCAGCAGCGCTATCGAGCGGGCCTCAGATACGCAGTATTTT.

The CDR3 bases are TGTGCCAGCAGCTTTGCTAGCGGGAGCCCCGGGGAGCTGTTTTTT. Translating it yields CASSFASGSPGELFF. The chain carries TRBV7-2 and TRBJ2-2; 10 nucleotides align to TRBD2. The CDR3 has 15 amino acids. V lost 3 bases to trimming and J lost 6 bases; unmatched junction nucleotides: 4. Germline V gene data show CDR1 as SGHTA and CDR2 as FQGNSA.

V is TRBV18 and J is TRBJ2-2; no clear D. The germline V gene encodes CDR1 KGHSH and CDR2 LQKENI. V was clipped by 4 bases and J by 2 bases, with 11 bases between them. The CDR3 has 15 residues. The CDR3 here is CASSRLSSNTGELFF. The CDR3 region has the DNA TGTGCCAGCTCACGGTTGTCCAGTAACACCGGGGAGCTGTTTTTT.

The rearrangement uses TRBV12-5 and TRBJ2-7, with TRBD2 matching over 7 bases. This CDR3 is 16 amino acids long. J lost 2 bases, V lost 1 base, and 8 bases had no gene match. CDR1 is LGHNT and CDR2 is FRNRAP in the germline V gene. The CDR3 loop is CASGLAPRELTYEQYF. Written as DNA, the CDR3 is TGTGCTAGTGGTTTGGCGCCGCGGGAGCTAACCTACGAGCAGTACTTC. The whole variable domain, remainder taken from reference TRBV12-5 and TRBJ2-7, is DARVTQTPRHKVTEMGQEVTMRCQPILGHNTVFWYRQTMMQGLELLAYFRNRAPLDDSGMPKDRFSAEMPDATLATLKIQPSEPRDSAVYFCASGLAPRELTYEQYFGPGTRLTVT.

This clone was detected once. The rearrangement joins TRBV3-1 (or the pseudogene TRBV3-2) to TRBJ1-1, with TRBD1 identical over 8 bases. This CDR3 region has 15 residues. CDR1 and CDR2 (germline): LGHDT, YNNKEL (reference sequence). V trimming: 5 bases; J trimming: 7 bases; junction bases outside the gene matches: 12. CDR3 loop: CASSARDRPQGEAFF. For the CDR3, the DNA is TGTGCCAGCAGCGCCCGGGACAGGCCCCAGGGTGAAGCTTTCTTT.

Here the CDR3 reads CASSPRTKAEQFF. DNA of the CDR3: TGTGCCAGCAGCCCTCGGACTAAGGCTGAGCAGTTCTTC. The genes are TRBV11-2 and TRBJ2-1, with a tentative D call TRBD2 (6 bases). CDR1 is SGHAT and CDR2 is FQNNGV in the germline V gene. V gave up 5 bases and J gave up 9 bases, with 14 bases separating them. The CDR3 covers 13 residues.

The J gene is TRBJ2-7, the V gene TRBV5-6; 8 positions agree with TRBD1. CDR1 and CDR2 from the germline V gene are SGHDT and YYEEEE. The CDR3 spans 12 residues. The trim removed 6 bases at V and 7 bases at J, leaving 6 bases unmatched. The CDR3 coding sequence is TGTGCCAGCACGACAGGGGTAGGGGAGCAGTACTTC. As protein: CASTTGVGEQYF.

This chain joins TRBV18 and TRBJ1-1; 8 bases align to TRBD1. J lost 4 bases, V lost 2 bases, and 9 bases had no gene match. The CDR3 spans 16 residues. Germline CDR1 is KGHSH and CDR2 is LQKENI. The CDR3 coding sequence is TGTGCCAGCTCACCAGGGCAGGGGGCGTGGGGCACTGAAGCTTTCTTT. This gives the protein CASSPGQGAWGTEAFF.

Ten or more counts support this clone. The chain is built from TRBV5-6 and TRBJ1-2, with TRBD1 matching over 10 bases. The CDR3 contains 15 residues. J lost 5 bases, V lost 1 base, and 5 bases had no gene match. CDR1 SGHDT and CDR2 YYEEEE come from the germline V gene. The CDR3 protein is CASSLMGTGDYGYTF. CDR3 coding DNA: TGTGCCAGCAGCTTGATGGGGACAGGGGATTATGGCTACACCTTC.

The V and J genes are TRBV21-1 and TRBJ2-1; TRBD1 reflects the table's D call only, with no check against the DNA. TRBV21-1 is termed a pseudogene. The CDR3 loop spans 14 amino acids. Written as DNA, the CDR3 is TGTGCCAGCAAGACGGGACAGACGTACAATGAGCAGTTCTTC. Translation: CASKTGQTYNEQFF.

The CDR3, as DNA: TGTGCCAGCAGTGATTTCCAGGGAGAGCAGTACTTC. Its translation is CASSDFQGEQYF. V and J are TRBV6-1 and TRBJ2-7, with D maybe TRBD1 (5 bases). The CDR3 has 12 residues. V was clipped by 3 bases and J by 7 bases, with 10 bases between them. Germline lookup yields CDR1 MNHNS and CDR2 SASEGT.

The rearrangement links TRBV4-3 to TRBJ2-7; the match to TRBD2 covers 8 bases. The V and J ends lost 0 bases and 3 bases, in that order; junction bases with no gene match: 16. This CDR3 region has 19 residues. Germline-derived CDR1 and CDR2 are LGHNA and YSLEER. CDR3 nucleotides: TGCGCCAGCAGCCAAGACGTGGAAGGGCTAGCGGGCGGGGACTACGAGCAGTACTTC. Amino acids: CASSQDVEGLAGGDYEQYF.

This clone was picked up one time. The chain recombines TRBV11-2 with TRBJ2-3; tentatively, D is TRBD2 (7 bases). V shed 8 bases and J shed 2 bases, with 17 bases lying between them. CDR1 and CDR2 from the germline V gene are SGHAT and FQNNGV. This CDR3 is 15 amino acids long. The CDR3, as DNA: TGTGCCAGCTCCCCACAGGGAGGGTACACAGATACGCAGTATTTT. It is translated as CASSPQGGYTDTQYF.

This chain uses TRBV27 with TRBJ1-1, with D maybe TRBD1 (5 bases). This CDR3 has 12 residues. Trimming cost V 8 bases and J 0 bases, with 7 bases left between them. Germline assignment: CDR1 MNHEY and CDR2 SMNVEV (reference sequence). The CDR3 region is CASGGVNTEAFF. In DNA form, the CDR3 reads TGTGCCAGCGGAGGGGTGAACACTGAAGCTTTCTTT.

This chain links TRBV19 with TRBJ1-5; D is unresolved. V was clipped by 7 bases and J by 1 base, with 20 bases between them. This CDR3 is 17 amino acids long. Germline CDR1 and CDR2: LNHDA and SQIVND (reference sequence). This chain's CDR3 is CASKVFEGLGSNQPQHF. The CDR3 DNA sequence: TGTGCCAGTAAAGTCTTCGAGGGCCTTGGGAGCAATCAGCCCCAGCATTTT.

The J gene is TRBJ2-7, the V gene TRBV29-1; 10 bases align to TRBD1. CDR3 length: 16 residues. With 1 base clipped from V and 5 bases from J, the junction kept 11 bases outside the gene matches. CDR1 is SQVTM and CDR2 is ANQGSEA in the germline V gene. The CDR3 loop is CSVEGTRDRGSDEQYF. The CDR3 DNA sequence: TGCAGCGTTGAAGGAACTCGGGACAGGGGAAGCGACGAGCAGTACTTC.

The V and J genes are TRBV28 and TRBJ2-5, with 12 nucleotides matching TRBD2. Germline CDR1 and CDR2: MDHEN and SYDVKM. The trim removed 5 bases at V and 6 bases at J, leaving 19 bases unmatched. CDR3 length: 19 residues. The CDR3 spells CASSTRNSSGGAYFKTQYF. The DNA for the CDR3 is TGTGCCAGCAGTACCCGTAACTCTAGCGGGGGGGCCTACTTTAAGACCCAGTACTTC. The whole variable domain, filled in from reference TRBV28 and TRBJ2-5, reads DVKVTQSSRYLVKRTGEKVFLECVQDMDHENMFWYRQDPGLGLRLIYFSYDVKMKEKGDIPEGYSVSREKKERFSLILESASTNQTSMYLCASSTRNSSGGAYFKTQYFGPGTRLLVL.